The next 5 T cell receptor beta chains were all read from a single sample in a study of breast tumors, draining lymph nodes, adjacent tissues. One entry per CDR3 protein, called by TCRdb with MiXCR from the multiplex PCR reads. The top ten hold roughly 2% of the sample, which has fewer than 150,000 distinct CDR3 sequences, roughly 20% seen once. Axillary draining lymph nodes of breast cancer patients supplied the node samples. Sequencing was carried out using axillary lymph node tissue. The source of these receptors is a female donor with breast cancer. Some clones in this sample may be carry-over from other donors' samples.

The V and J genes are TRBV18 and TRBJ1-4; D is uncertain. Deletions cut 2 bases from V and 4 bases from J, with 11 bases between. Germline V gene data show CDR1 as KGHSH and CDR2 as LQKENI. The CDR3 has 15 amino acids. The CDR3 here is CASSPTAINNEKLFF. CDR3 nucleotide sequence: TGTGCCAGCTCACCAACCGCGATAAATAATGAAAAACTGTTTTTT.

This clonotype was counted ten times or more. This sequence joins TRBV5-1 and TRBJ2-3; D unclear. This CDR3 contains 13 residues. V lost 4 bases and J 9 bases, leaving 15 bases between the germline ends. Germline V gives CDR1 SGHRS, CDR2 YFSETQ. The CDR3: CASSVSPASTQYF. CDR3 DNA: TGCGCCAGCAGCGTTTCTCCCGCGTCCACGCAGTATTTT.

This clonotype was seen repeatedly, ten times or more. V is TRBV19 and J is TRBJ1-3, with D unclear. V was cut by 3 bases and J by 0 bases, with 12 bases left in between. This CDR3 has 16 amino acids. Germline-derived CDR1 and CDR2 are LNHDA and SQIVND (reference sequence). DNA for the CDR3: TGTGCCAGTAGTATGGGTGGGCGGAACTCTGGAAACACCATATATTTT. Translated, it gives CASSMGGRNSGNTIYF.

Ten or more counts support this clonotype. The J gene is TRBJ2-7, the V gene TRBV15, with D tentatively TRBD1 (5 bases). The CDR3 consists of 17 residues. Germline V gene sequence: CDR1 LNHNV, CDR2 YYDKDF (reference sequence). The germline V and J ends were trimmed by 0 bases and 2 bases, with 17 bases remaining between them. The CDR3 nucleotides are TGTGCCACCAGCAGAGATCGCTATAAGGGGCCGACCTACGAGCAGTACTTC. Translated: CATSRDRYKGPTYEQYF.

This clonotype was seen ten or more times. The J gene is TRBJ2-7, the V gene TRBV5-1; D is possibly TRBD2 (5 bases). This CDR3 spans 14 amino acids. Germline V gene data show CDR1 as SGHRS and CDR2 as YFSETQ. V gave up 0 bases and J gave up 3 bases, with 10 bases separating them. Written as DNA, the CDR3 is TGCGCCAGCAGCTTGGAAGGGAGAAACTACGAGCAGTACTTC. Its protein is CASSLEGRNYEQYF.